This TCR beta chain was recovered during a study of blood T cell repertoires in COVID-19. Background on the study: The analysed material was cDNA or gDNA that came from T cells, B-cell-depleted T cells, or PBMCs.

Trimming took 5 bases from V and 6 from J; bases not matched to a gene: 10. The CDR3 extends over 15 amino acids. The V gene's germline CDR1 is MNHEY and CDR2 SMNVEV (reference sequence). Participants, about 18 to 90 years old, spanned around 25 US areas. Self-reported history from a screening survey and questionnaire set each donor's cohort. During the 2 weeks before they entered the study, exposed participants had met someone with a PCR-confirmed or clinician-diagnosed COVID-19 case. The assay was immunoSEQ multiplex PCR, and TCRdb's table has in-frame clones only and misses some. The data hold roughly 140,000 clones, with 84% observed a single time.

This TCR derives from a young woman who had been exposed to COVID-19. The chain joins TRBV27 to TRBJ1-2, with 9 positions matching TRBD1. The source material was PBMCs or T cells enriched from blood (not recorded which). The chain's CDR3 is CASSRTDRGGHGYTF. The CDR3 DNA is TGTGCCAGCAGTCGTACCGACAGGGGGGGGCATGGCTACACCTTC.